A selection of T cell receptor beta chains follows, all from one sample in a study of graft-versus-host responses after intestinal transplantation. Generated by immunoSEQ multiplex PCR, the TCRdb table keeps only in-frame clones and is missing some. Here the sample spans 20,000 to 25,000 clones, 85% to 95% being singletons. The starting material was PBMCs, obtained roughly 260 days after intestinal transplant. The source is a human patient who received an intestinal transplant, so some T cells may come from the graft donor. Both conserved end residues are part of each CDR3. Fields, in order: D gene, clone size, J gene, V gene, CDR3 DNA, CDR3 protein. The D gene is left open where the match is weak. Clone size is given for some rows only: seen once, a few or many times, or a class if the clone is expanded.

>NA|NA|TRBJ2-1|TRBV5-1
TGCGCCAGCGCCGACGTCCGCCGGGGGATCAATGAGCAGTTCTTC
CASADVRRGINEQFF
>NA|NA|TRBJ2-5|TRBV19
TGTGCCAGTAGTTACGACGTCGAAGAGACCCAGTACTTC
CASSYDVEETQYF
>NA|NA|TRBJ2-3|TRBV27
TGTGCCAGCAGTCGGAATAGCGCATCCGGGCCCACAGATACGCAGTATTTT
CASSRNSASGPTDTQYF
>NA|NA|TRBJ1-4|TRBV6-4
TGTGCCAGCAGTGAACAGGCTAATGAAAAACTGTTTTTT
CASSEQANEKLFF
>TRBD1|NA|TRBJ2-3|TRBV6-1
TGTGCCAGCAGTGACGGGACAGGGGGCACAGATACGCAGTATTTT
CASSDGTGGTDTQYF
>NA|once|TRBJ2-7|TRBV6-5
TGTGCCAGCAGTTATCAGGGCTACGAGCAGTACTTC
CASSYQGYEQYF
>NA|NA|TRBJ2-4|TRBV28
TGTGCCAGCAGCCTAGCGGGACAGGGGGCCAAAAACATTCAGTACTTC
CASSLAGQGAKNIQYF
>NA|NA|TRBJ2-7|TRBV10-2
TGCGCCAGCAGAACAGACTACGAGCAGTACTTC
CASRTDYEQYF
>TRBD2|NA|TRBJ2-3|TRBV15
TGTGCCACCAGCAGATGGGGACTAGCGGGCTCAGATACGCAGTATTTT
CATSRWGLAGSDTQYF
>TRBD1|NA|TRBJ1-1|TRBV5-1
TGCGCCAGCAGCCCTTGGACAGGCTCGAACACTGAAGCTTTCTTT
CASSPWTGSNTEAFF
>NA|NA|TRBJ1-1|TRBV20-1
TGCAGTGCTAGACAGAACACTGAAGCTTTCTTT
CSARQNTEAFF
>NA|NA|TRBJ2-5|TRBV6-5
TGTGCCAGCACCCCAATAGGAGAAGAGACCCAGTACTTC
CASTPIGEETQYF
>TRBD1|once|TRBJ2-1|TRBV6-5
TGTGCCAGCAACAAAGCAGGGGGCTCCTACAATGAGCAGTTCTTC
CASNKAGGSYNEQFF
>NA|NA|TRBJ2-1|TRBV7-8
TGTGCCAGCAGCTTAGGGCCCAGGGTTTCGAAAAATGAGCAGTTCTTC
CASSLGPRVSKNEQFF
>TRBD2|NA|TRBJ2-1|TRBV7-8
TGTGCCAGCAGCTCTAGCCCACGGACTAGCGGGACCTACAATGAGCAGTTCTTC
CASSSSPRTSGTYNEQFF
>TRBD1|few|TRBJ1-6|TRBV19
TGTGCCAGTAGCGGAAGCAGGGGGAATAATTCACCCCTCCACTTT
CASSGSRGNNSPLHF
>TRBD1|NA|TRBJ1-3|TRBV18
TGTGCCAGCTCACCATCCCGACCGGGACAGACCTCTGGAAACACCATATATTTT
CASSPSRPGQTSGNTIYF
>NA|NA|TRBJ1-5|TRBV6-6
TGTGCCAGCAATAAAAAGGGGTTGGGTCAGCCCCAGCATTTT
CASNKKGLGQPQHF
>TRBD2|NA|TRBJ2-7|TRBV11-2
TGTGCCAGCAGCTCCTGGAGAGAAAGCGGGAGGTTAGCCTACGAGCAGTACTTC
CASSSWRESGRLAYEQYF
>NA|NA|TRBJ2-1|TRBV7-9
TGTGCCAGCAGCTCCCCCAGTGGTGTGCGTGAGCAGTTCTTC
CASSSPSGVREQFF
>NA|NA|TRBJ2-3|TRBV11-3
TGTGCCAGCAGCTTAGGGGGAGAGATACCCACAGATACGCAGTATTTT
CASSLGGEIPTDTQYF
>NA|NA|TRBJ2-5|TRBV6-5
TGTGCCAGCAGTTCGGACAGCCGAGACCAGTACTTC
CASSSDSRDQYF
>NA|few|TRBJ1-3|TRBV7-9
TGTGCCAGCAGCTTTACAGCTTCTGGAAACACCATATATTTT
CASSFTASGNTIYF
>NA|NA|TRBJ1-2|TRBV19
TGTGCCAGTAGTGAACAGGGACCTAACTATGGCTACACCTTC
CASSEQGPNYGYTF
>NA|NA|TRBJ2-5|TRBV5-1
TGCGCCAGCAGCTTCGGGCGACGGGAGACCCAGTACTTC
CASSFGRRETQYF
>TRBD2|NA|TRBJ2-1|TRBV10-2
TGCGCCAGCAGTATCGGACTAGCCCCTAATGAGCAGTTCTTC
CASSIGLAPNEQFF
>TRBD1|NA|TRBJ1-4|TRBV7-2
TGTGCCAGCAGCCCGGACAGGCAAAATGAAAAACTGTTTTTT
CASSPDRQNEKLFF
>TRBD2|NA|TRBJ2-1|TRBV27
TGTGCCAGCAGTTTCGGGACTAGCGGGGGGAATGAGCAGTTCTTC
CASSFGTSGGNEQFF
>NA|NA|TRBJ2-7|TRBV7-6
TGTGCCAGCAGCTTAGTAGAGGAAGGATACGAGCAGTACTTC
CASSLVEEGYEQYF
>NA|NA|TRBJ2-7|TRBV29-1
TGCAGCGTTGAAGCCACAGGTTCCTACGAGCAGTACTTC
CSVEATGSYEQYF
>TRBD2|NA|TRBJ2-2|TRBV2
TGTGCCAGCAGTGGACTAGCGGCGAACACCGGGGAGCTGTTTTTT
CASSGLAANTGELFF
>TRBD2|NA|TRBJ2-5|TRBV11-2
TGTGCCAGCAGCTTAGGGTGGGGTAGCGGGAGCCAAGAGACCCAGTACTTC
CASSLGWGSGSQETQYF
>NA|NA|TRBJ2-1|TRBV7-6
TGTGCCAGCAGCTTAGCGTTAGAACCCTCCTACAATGAGCAGTTCTTC
CASSLALEPSYNEQFF
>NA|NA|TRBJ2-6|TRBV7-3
TGTGCCAGCAGCTCATCACCCTCCGTCGCATCTGGGGCCAACGTCCTGACTTTC
CASSSSPSVASGANVLTF
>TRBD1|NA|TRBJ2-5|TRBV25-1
TGTGCCAGCAGTGTCCCTGGGGACAGGTTACTAGAAGAGACCCAGTACTTC
CASSVPGDRLLEETQYF
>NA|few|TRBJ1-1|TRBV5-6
TGTGCCAGCAGCTTGGAGGCAGCAGATGAAGCTTTCTTT
CASSLEAADEAFF
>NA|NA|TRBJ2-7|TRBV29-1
TGCAGCGTTGGGGGGTATACTCGGGACAACCCCTACGAGCAGTACTTC
CSVGGYTRDNPYEQYF
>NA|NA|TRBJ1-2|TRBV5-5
TGTGCCAGCAGCCCCGAGGACAGTCTGGTGGGCTACACCTTC
CASSPEDSLVGYTF
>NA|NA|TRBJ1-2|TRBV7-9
TGTGCCAGCAGACCAGGGATGAGAGGCGTTGGCTACACCTTC
CASRPGMRGVGYTF
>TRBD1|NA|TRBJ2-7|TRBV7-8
TGTGCCAGCAGCCCCAGACAGGGGTTCGACGAGCAGTACTTC
CASSPRQGFDEQYF
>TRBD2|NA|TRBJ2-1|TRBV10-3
TGTGCCATCAGTGAGGTCCGGGGTAGCGGGAGGGCCGACTCCTACAATGAGCAGTTCTTC
CAISEVRGSGRADSYNEQFF
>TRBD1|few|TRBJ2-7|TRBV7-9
TGTGCCAGCAGCGCAGGACAGGGGGTGACCTACGAGCAGTACTTC
CASSAGQGVTYEQYF
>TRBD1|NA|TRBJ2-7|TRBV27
TGTGCCAGCAGCTTAGGAGCAGGGGGCGTTATCTCCTACGAGCAGTACTTC
CASSLGAGGVISYEQYF
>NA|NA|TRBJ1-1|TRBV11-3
TGTGCCAGCAGCACCGGAGGGGGGAACACTGAAGCTTTCTTT
CASSTGGGNTEAFF
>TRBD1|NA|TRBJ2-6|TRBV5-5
TGTGCCAGCCACAGCTTGAGCGGACAGGCCGACTCTGGGGCCAACGTCCTGACTTTC
CASHSLSGQADSGANVLTF
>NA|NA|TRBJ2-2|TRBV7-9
TGTGCCAGCAGCCGGGAAACCGGGGAGCTGTTTTTT
CASSRETGELFF
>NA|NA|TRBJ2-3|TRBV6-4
TGTGCCAGCAGTGTGGGGGGCGAGGGAGGAGATACGCAGTATTTT
CASSVGGEGGDTQYF
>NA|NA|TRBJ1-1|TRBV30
TGTGCCTGGGATGAAGCTTTCTTT
CAWDEAFF
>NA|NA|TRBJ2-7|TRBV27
TGTGCCAGCAGTATCGCAGGGTTCTACGAGCAGTACTTC
CASSIAGFYEQYF